This T cell receptor beta chain emerged from a study of T cell repertoires in cytomegalovirus infection. Regarding the study as a whole: Cumulative frequency of public TCR beta families picked out carriers of CMV plus the relevant HLA.

Regarding this clonotype: Its target is not known.

V lost 8 bases and J 1 base, leaving 20 bases between the germline ends. CDR1 and CDR2 (germline): MGHDK, SYGVNS. This CDR3 is built from 16 residues. TCRdb recomputed calls from the reads with MiXCR, one row per CDR3 protein. The sample lists about 830,000 distinct CDR3 sequences, 32% occurring once. The material sequenced was cultured CD8+ T cells from PBMCs, taken from culture after CMV antigen stimulation. The sequence derives from a human donor in good health (CMV status not recorded). Some clones in this sample may be carry-over from other donors' samples. The chain is built from TRBV25-1 and TRBJ1-1; unclear D gene. CDR3 coding DNA: TGTGCCAGCGTTCCGGGGAATCTCCTGGCGAACACTGAAGCTTTCTTT. Its protein product is CASVPGNLLANTEAFF.